These T cell receptor beta chains were read from a single sample in a study. TCRdb redid the calling of the 5' RACE reads with MiXCR, one entry per CDR3 protein. In the table there are some 40,000 distinct CDR3 sequences, 25% to 35% of which are singletons. Sequenced material: memory CD4+ T cells sorted from a lymph node. The receptors were gathered from a female donor with breast cancer. Each CDR3 is given with its conserved first and last residue. Each record gives: clone size, V gene, D gene, J gene, CDR3 protein, CDR3 DNA. The D gene is left open where the match is weak. Only part of the rows carry a size: once, few, many, or a class if the clone is expanded.

abundance: .
v_gene: TRBV7-6
d_gene: .
j_gene: TRBJ1-2
CDR3aa: CASSLGRGGYGYTF
CDR3nt: TGTGCCAGCAGCTTAGGCAGGGGCGGCTATGGCTACACCTTC

abundance: .
v_gene: TRBV5-4
d_gene: .
j_gene: TRBJ2-3
CDR3aa: CASSPQGGSTDTQYF
CDR3nt: TGTGCCAGCAGCCCCCAGGGGGGTAGCACAGATACGCAGTATTTT

abundance: few
v_gene: TRBV12-3/TRBV12-4
d_gene: .
j_gene: TRBJ2-5
CDR3aa: CASSLGLEVRETQYF
CDR3nt: TGTGCCAGCAGTTTGGGACTTGAGGTTAGGGAGACCCAGTACTTC

abundance: few
v_gene: TRBV12-3/TRBV12-4
d_gene: .
j_gene: TRBJ2-5
CDR3aa: CASRGASEETQYF
CDR3nt: TGTGCCAGCAGAGGGGCTAGCGAGGAGACCCAGTACTTC

abundance: many
v_gene: TRBV20-1
d_gene: .
j_gene: TRBJ1-1
CDR3aa: CSARGRRNMNTEAFF
CDR3nt: TGCAGTGCTAGAGGGAGGAGGAACATGAACACTGAAGCTTTCTTT

abundance: few
v_gene: TRBV28
d_gene: .
j_gene: TRBJ2-7
CDR3aa: CASSYRNTYEQYF
CDR3nt: TGTGCCAGCAGTTACAGAAATACCTACGAGCAGTACTTC

abundance: .
v_gene: TRBV10-3
d_gene: .
j_gene: TRBJ1-1
CDR3aa: CAISEAGGFMNTEAFF
CDR3nt: TGTGCCATCAGTGAGGCAGGTGGTTTCATGAACACTGAAGCTTTCTTT

abundance: .
v_gene: TRBV27
d_gene: .
j_gene: TRBJ2-3
CDR3aa: CASSPRKTGYTDTQYF
CDR3nt: TGTGCCAGCAGTCCCAGAAAAACAGGGTACACAGATACGCAGTATTTT

abundance: .
v_gene: TRBV6-5
d_gene: .
j_gene: TRBJ2-3
CDR3aa: CASSYSRDTDTQYF
CDR3nt: TGTGCCAGCAGTTACTCTAGGGACACAGATACGCAGTATTTT

abundance: .
v_gene: TRBV7-8
d_gene: TRBD2
j_gene: TRBJ2-7
CDR3aa: CASSLVAGGNPEQYF
CDR3nt: TGTGCCAGCAGCTTAGTTGCGGGAGGTAATCCCGAGCAGTACTTC

abundance: .
v_gene: TRBV12-3/TRBV12-4
d_gene: .
j_gene: TRBJ2-2
CDR3aa: CASSLPLTWELVF
CDR3nt: TGTGCCAGCAGCTTACCTCTTACCTGGGAGCTGGTTTTT

abundance: .
v_gene: TRBV25-1
d_gene: TRBD1
j_gene: TRBJ2-1
CDR3aa: CASSAPGQGNEQFF
CDR3nt: TGTGCCAGCAGTGCTCCGGGACAGGGCAATGAGCAGTTCTTC

abundance: few
v_gene: TRBV6-6
d_gene: .
j_gene: TRBJ1-2
CDR3aa: CASSYRYGYTF
CDR3nt: TGTGCCAGCAGTTACCGCTATGGCTACACCTTC

abundance: few
v_gene: TRBV2
d_gene: .
j_gene: TRBJ2-5
CDR3aa: CASSGGRGYQYF
CDR3nt: TGTGCCAGCAGTGGGGGACGCGGCTACCAGTACTTC

abundance: .
v_gene: TRBV19
d_gene: TRBD1
j_gene: TRBJ2-5
CDR3aa: CASSTLGTGGLETQYF
CDR3nt: TGTGCCAGTAGTACGCTTGGGACAGGGGGGTTAGAGACCCAGTACTTC

abundance: .
v_gene: TRBV5-1
d_gene: TRBD1
j_gene: TRBJ2-5
CDR3aa: CASTTGGGETQYF
CDR3nt: TGCGCCAGCACCACAGGGGGCGGAGAGACCCAGTACTTC

abundance: few
v_gene: TRBV7-9
d_gene: .
j_gene: TRBJ2-3
CDR3aa: CASTEMGIGGPDTQYF
CDR3nt: TGTGCCAGCACCGAAATGGGTATCGGGGGTCCAGATACGCAGTATTTT

abundance: .
v_gene: TRBV4-3
d_gene: TRBD2
j_gene: TRBJ2-7
CDR3aa: CASSQGTNQLYEQYF
CDR3nt: TGTGCCAGCAGCCAAGGGACTAACCAACTTTACGAGCAGTACTTC

abundance: .
v_gene: TRBV7-6
d_gene: TRBD1
j_gene: TRBJ2-7
CDR3aa: CASSFRAKGAGEQYF
CDR3nt: TGTGCCAGCAGCTTTAGGGCAAAGGGGGCTGGCGAGCAGTACTTC

abundance: few
v_gene: TRBV6-5
d_gene: .
j_gene: TRBJ2-6
CDR3aa: CASSYSDSGANVLTF
CDR3nt: TGTGCCAGCAGTTACTCGGACTCTGGGGCCAACGTCCTGACTTTC

abundance: .
v_gene: TRBV10-2
d_gene: .
j_gene: TRBJ2-7
CDR3aa: CASSDDGLSSYEQYF
CDR3nt: TGCGCCAGCAGCGACGACGGATTGAGCTCCTACGAGCAGTACTTC

abundance: many
v_gene: TRBV20-1
d_gene: .
j_gene: TRBJ1-3
CDR3aa: CSARDDRTGNTIYF
CDR3nt: TGCAGTGCTAGAGATGACAGAACAGGAAACACCATATATTTT

abundance: .
v_gene: TRBV5-5
d_gene: TRBD1
j_gene: TRBJ2-6
CDR3aa: CASSYRTGGSGANVLTF
CDR3nt: TGTGCCAGCAGCTACAGGACAGGGGGATCGGGGGCCAACGTCCTGACTTTC

abundance: few
v_gene: TRBV12-3/TRBV12-4
d_gene: .
j_gene: TRBJ1-5
CDR3aa: CASSKAPGQPQHF
CDR3nt: TGTGCCAGCAGCAAGGCTCCGGGGCAGCCCCAGCATTTT

abundance: few
v_gene: TRBV6-2/TRBV6-3
d_gene: .
j_gene: TRBJ1-1
CDR3aa: CASSYDRVAAFF
CDR3nt: TGTGCCAGCAGTTACGATAGGGTAGCAGCTTTCTTT

abundance: few
v_gene: TRBV20-1
d_gene: TRBD1
j_gene: TRBJ2-7
CDR3aa: CSARDMLPGQVPYEQYF
CDR3nt: TGCAGTGCTAGAGATATGCTCCCGGGACAGGTGCCCTACGAGCAGTACTTC

abundance: medium-sized
v_gene: TRBV5-1
d_gene: .
j_gene: TRBJ2-7
CDR3aa: CASSSFLRDTSYEQYF
CDR3nt: TGCGCCAGCAGCTCGTTCCTCCGGGACACTTCCTACGAGCAGTACTTC

abundance: medium-sized
v_gene: TRBV6-6
d_gene: TRBD1
j_gene: TRBJ1-2
CDR3aa: CASSKDRSNYGYTF
CDR3nt: TGTGCCAGCAGCAAGGACAGGAGTAACTATGGCTACACCTTC

abundance: .
v_gene: TRBV11-2
d_gene: TRBD1
j_gene: TRBJ2-7
CDR3aa: CASSLEPGQGYYEQHF
CDR3nt: TGTGCCAGCAGCTTAGAACCGGGACAGGGGTACTACGAGCAGCACTTC

abundance: .
v_gene: TRBV6-5
d_gene: TRBD2
j_gene: TRBJ2-2
CDR3aa: CASRAGGTGELFF
CDR3nt: TGTGCCAGCAGGGCGGGAGGGACCGGGGAGCTGTTTTTT

abundance: few
v_gene: TRBV7-9
d_gene: .
j_gene: TRBJ1-1
CDR3aa: CASSTRTGRPEAFF
CDR3nt: TGTGCCAGCAGCACCCGGACGGGTAGACCTGAAGCTTTCTTT

abundance: few
v_gene: TRBV12-3/TRBV12-4
d_gene: .
j_gene: TRBJ1-1
CDR3aa: CASSPLVPNTEAFF
CDR3nt: TGTGCCAGCAGTCCCCTCGTCCCGAACACTGAAGCTTTCTTT

abundance: many
v_gene: TRBV4-1
d_gene: .
j_gene: TRBJ2-2
CDR3aa: CASSQVLARTGELFF
CDR3nt: TGCGCCAGCAGCCAAGTACTAGCCCGTACCGGGGAGCTGTTTTTT

abundance: few
v_gene: TRBV6-1
d_gene: .
j_gene: TRBJ2-1
CDR3aa: CASYSRTGGIGEQFF
CDR3nt: TGTGCCAGCTACTCCCGCACCGGAGGGATCGGTGAGCAGTTCTTC

abundance: few
v_gene: TRBV9
d_gene: .
j_gene: TRBJ2-7
CDR3aa: CASSVDGGSPYEQYF
CDR3nt: TGTGCCAGCAGCGTAGATGGGGGCTCCCCCTACGAGCAGTACTTC

abundance: few
v_gene: TRBV20-1
d_gene: .
j_gene: TRBJ2-5
CDR3aa: CSARDTSRPTQYF
CDR3nt: TGCAGTGCTAGAGATACTAGCCGTCCCACCCAGTACTTC

abundance: .
v_gene: TRBV28
d_gene: .
j_gene: TRBJ1-6
CDR3aa: CAISNRFYNSPLHF
CDR3nt: TGTGCCATATCCAACAGGTTCTATAATTCACCCCTCCACTTT

abundance: .
v_gene: TRBV11-2
d_gene: .
j_gene: TRBJ2-1
CDR3aa: CASSPPSYNEQFF
CDR3nt: TGTGCCAGCAGCCCCCCCTCCTACAATGAGCAGTTCTTC

abundance: few
v_gene: TRBV7-2
d_gene: .
j_gene: TRBJ2-7
CDR3aa: CASSFRGEYYEQYF
CDR3nt: TGTGCCAGCAGCTTTCGAGGGGAATACTACGAGCAGTACTTC

abundance: few
v_gene: TRBV15
d_gene: TRBD1
j_gene: TRBJ2-7
CDR3aa: CATSRDPDRVLDEQYF
CDR3nt: TGTGCCACCAGCAGAGACCCCGACAGGGTCCTTGACGAGCAGTACTTC

abundance: many
v_gene: TRBV4-3
d_gene: TRBD2
j_gene: TRBJ2-1
CDR3aa: CASSQDWGGVGPNEQFF
CDR3nt: TGCGCCAGCAGCCAAGATTGGGGAGGGGTCGGTCCCAATGAGCAGTTCTTC

abundance: .
v_gene: TRBV15
d_gene: .
j_gene: TRBJ2-1
CDR3aa: CATSRTRQYNEQFF
CDR3nt: TGTGCCACCAGCAGAACCCGACAGTACAATGAGCAGTTCTTC

abundance: .
v_gene: TRBV20-1
d_gene: .
j_gene: TRBJ1-5
CDR3aa: CSTRAAGVGNQPQHF
CDR3nt: TGCAGTACTAGAGCGGCAGGGGTGGGCAATCAGCCCCAGCATTTT

abundance: .
v_gene: TRBV28
d_gene: .
j_gene: TRBJ1-4
CDR3aa: CASSFGRGAKLFF
CDR3nt: TGTGCCAGCAGTTTTGGGAGGGGTGCAAAACTGTTTTTT

abundance: few
v_gene: TRBV27
d_gene: .
j_gene: TRBJ2-7
CDR3aa: CASSTRGSFYEQYF
CDR3nt: TGTGCCAGCAGTACCAGGGGTTCTTTCTACGAGCAGTACTTC

abundance: few
v_gene: TRBV12-3/TRBV12-4
d_gene: TRBD1
j_gene: TRBJ2-6
CDR3aa: CASRGQGASGANVLTF
CDR3nt: TGTGCCAGCAGGGGACAGGGGGCCTCTGGGGCCAACGTCCTGACTTTC

abundance: few
v_gene: TRBV5-1
d_gene: TRBD2
j_gene: TRBJ2-3
CDR3aa: CASSPRTSGTDTQYF
CDR3nt: TGCGCCAGCAGCCCACGGACTAGCGGCACAGATACGCAGTATTTT

abundance: .
v_gene: TRBV4-1
d_gene: TRBD1
j_gene: TRBJ1-5
CDR3aa: CASSRSGTGDQPQHF
CDR3nt: TGCGCCAGCAGCCGGTCCGGGACAGGGGACCAGCCCCAGCATTTT

abundance: few
v_gene: TRBV10-3
d_gene: TRBD1
j_gene: TRBJ1-1
CDR3aa: CATGTEYTEAFF
CDR3nt: TGTGCCACCGGGACAGAGTACACTGAAGCTTTCTTT

abundance: .
v_gene: TRBV7-3
d_gene: .
j_gene: TRBJ1-1
CDR3aa: CASSPGRTNTEAFF
CDR3nt: TGTGCCAGCAGCCCGGGTCGGACGAACACTGAAGCTTTCTTT

abundance: few
v_gene: TRBV28
d_gene: TRBD1
j_gene: TRBJ2-7
CDR3aa: CAARDRVSEQYF
CDR3nt: TGTGCCGCCCGGGACAGGGTTTCCGAGCAGTACTTC

abundance: few
v_gene: TRBV12-3/TRBV12-4
d_gene: .
j_gene: TRBJ2-5
CDR3aa: CASRELGETQYF
CDR3nt: TGTGCCAGCAGGGAACTGGGTGAGACCCAGTACTTC

abundance: .
v_gene: TRBV12-3/TRBV12-4
d_gene: .
j_gene: TRBJ1-2
CDR3aa: CASSFGLGYGYTF
CDR3nt: TGTGCCAGCAGTTTTGGACTTGGCTATGGCTACACCTTC

abundance: .
v_gene: TRBV6-5
d_gene: .
j_gene: TRBJ2-2
CDR3aa: CASSYSGTESLFF
CDR3nt: TGTGCCAGCAGTTACTCGGGGACGGAGTCCCTGTTTTTT